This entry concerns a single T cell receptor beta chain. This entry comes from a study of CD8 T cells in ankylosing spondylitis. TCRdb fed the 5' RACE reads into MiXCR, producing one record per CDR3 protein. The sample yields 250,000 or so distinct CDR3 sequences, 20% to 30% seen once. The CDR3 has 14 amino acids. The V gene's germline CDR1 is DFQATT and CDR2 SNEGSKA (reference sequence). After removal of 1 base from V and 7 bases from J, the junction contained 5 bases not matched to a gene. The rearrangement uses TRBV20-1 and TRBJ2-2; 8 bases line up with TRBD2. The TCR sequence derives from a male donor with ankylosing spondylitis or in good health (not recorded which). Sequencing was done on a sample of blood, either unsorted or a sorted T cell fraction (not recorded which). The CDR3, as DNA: TGCAGTGCTAGAGGCGGTCGGGGGGGCGGGGAGCTGTTTTTT. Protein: CSARGGRGGGELFF.